These 3 T cell receptor beta chains share one sample of origin, sequenced in a study of technical replicates of blood from a handful of donors (dated by TCRdb to the late 2010s). The method behind the library was the immunoSEQ multiplex PCR assay. This is the immuneACCESS table as TCRdb keeps it, with only in-frame sequences that have V and J called. A part of the clones is gone; compared with another copy, unresolved V genes explain less than half, and the rest is unexplained. For this sample there are about 100,000 clones; approximately 95% appear just once. Roughly 0.21% of the sample comes from the top ten. Sample: T cells isolated from PBMCs. These receptor sequences come from a human donor in good health.

The chain recombines TRBV5-1 with TRBJ2-7; 7 bases are a match to TRBD1. J gave up 3 bases and V 3 bases, and 12 bases lay outside the gene matches. Germline CDR1 and CDR2: SGHRS and YFSETQ. This CDR3 is 16 amino acids long. The CDR3 here is CASSYYPGQTVYEQYF. DNA for the CDR3: TGCGCCAGCAGCTACTACCCGGGACAGACTGTCTACGAGCAGTACTTC.

V gene TRBV28 combines with J gene TRBJ1-4, with D unclear. V gave up 6 bases and J gave up 8 bases, with 16 bases separating them. Germline V lookup: CDR1 MDHEN, CDR2 SYDVKM. This CDR3 spans 14 amino acids. The CDR3 coding sequence is TGTGCCAGCAGGACGGGTTCTCCTGGAGAAAAACTGTTTTTT. Its protein is CASRTGSPGEKLFF.

This clone has only one observation. DNA for the CDR3: TGTGCCAGCAGGACATCCGGGGAGCTGTTTTTT. Its protein product is CASRTSGELFF. This chain connects TRBV6-5 to TRBJ2-2; no firm D call. Germline CDR1 reads MNHEY; CDR2 reads SVGAGI. The V gene lost 6 bases and the J gene lost 6 bases, with 5 bases spanning the gap. This CDR3 region has 11 residues.